The 30 T cell receptor beta chains reported below all come from one sample, sequenced in a study of vaccination and CD4 T cells after COVID-19. The treatment here: roughly 10-day PBMC culture with coronavirus spike peptide pools or control peptides (ViraFEST assay). Which antigens these TCRs recognize remains unknown. The Oncomine TCR Beta short-read assay generated sequence data from the DNA of cultured CD4+ T cells. TCRdb redid the calling of the PCR reads with MiXCR, one entry per CDR3 protein. The sample comprises thousands of distinct CDR3 sequences, about 57% of which are singletons, and less than 7.5% rests with the top ten. Sequenced: CD4+ T cells from blood, cultured in vitro. These receptors were taken from a human donor who had recovered from COVID-19.

This clonotype is judged large. This chain connects TRBV7-2 to TRBJ1-2; D unresolved. The CDR3 runs to 14 residues. Deletions cut 3 bases from V and 0 bases from J, with 8 bases between. Germline CDR1 reads SGHTA; CDR2 reads FQGNSA. CDR3 nucleotides: TGTGCCAGCAGCTTTGTTAGCTCTAACTATGGCTACACCTTC. Translating gives CASSFVSSNYGYTF.

Note on this clonotype: The CDR3 ends on some other residue instead of the conserved phenylalanine or tryptophan, so this is likely a read error. The chain recombines TRBV20-1 with TRBJ1-1, with D maybe TRBD1 (5 bases). The CDR3 contains 16 residues. Germline-derived CDR1 and CDR2 are DFQATT and SNEGSKA (reference sequence). Trimming pared 5 bases from V and 4 bases from J, leaving 23 bases between. The CDR3, as DNA: TGCAGTGCTGGAGGGGAAAGGGGCAGGTTGAGCACTGAAGCTTTCTCT. It yields the protein CSAGGERGRLSTEAFS.

The genes are TRBV6-5 and TRBJ1-2; tentatively, D is TRBD1 (5 bases). Germline values: CDR1 MNHEY, CDR2 SVGAGI. The V end was cut by 2 bases, the J end by 7 bases, with 8 bases between. The CDR3 is 12 residues long. This CDR3 reads CASSYQGTGYTF. The CDR3 bases are TGTGCCAGCAGTTACCAGGGAACTGGCTACACCTTC.

This clonotype occurred once. This sequence joins TRBV2 and TRBJ2-4; D ambiguous. CDR1 SNHLY and CDR2 FYNNEI come from the germline V gene. The ends were cut back, 4 bases at V and 0 bases at J, with 13 bases in the middle. This CDR3 contains 16 residues. CDR3 sequence: CASSGTVQLAKNIQYF. The CDR3 DNA reads TGTGCCAGCAGTGGGACCGTCCAACTAGCCAAAAACATTCAGTACTTC.

This clonotype was detected a few times. The chain is built from TRBV7-9 and TRBJ1-1; TRBD1 is a possible D gene (5 bases). V was shortened by 6 bases and J by 0 bases, with 11 bases between the two germline ends. Germline V lookup: CDR1 SEHNR, CDR2 FQNEAQ (reference sequence). This CDR3 spans 14 amino acids. CDR3 nucleotide sequence: TGTGCCAGCAGTAGACAGAGCATGAACACTGAAGCTTTCTTT. This translates into CASSRQSMNTEAFF. Supplemented by reference TRBV7-9 and TRBJ1-1, the full variable domain reads DTGVSQNPRHKITKRGQNVTFRCDPISEHNRLYWYRQTLGQGPEFLTYFQNEAQLEKSRLLSDRFSAERPKGSFSTLEIQRTEQGDSAMYLCASSRQSMNTEAFFGQGTRLTVV.

The CDR3 DNA reads as TGCAGCGTTGCACTAGCGGGGGGCGTATTGGAAACCCAGTACTTC. The encoded protein is CSVALAGGVLETQYF. J is TRBJ2-5 and V is TRBV29-1; 12 bases fit TRBD2. The germline gives CDR1 SQVTM, CDR2 ANQGSEA. The ends lost 4 bases at V and 8 bases at J; junction bases unmatched: 11. The CDR3 has 15 residues.

The V call is TRBV7-4, the J call TRBJ1-5; D remains unclear. CDR1 and CDR2 (germline): SGHVT, SQSDAQ. V was cut by 6 bases and J by 7 bases, with 4 bases left in between. This CDR3 contains 10 residues. This CDR3 reads CASSGQPQHF. DNA of the CDR3: TGTGCCAGCAGTGGGCAGCCCCAGCATTTT.

The CDR3: CASSKEINQPQHF. Written as DNA, the CDR3 is TGTGCCAGTAGTAAAGAAATCAATCAGCCCCAGCATTTT. The V and J genes are TRBV19 and TRBJ1-5; D ambiguous. V was cut by 4 bases and J by 3 bases, with 7 bases left in between. Germline assignment: CDR1 LNHDA and CDR2 SQIVND (reference sequence). The length of the CDR3 is 13 residues.

The rearrangement joins TRBV30 to TRBJ2-5, with D tentatively TRBD1 or TRBD2 (5 bases each). V lost 2 bases to trimming and J lost 5 bases, with 15 bases between them. Germline V gene sequence: CDR1 GTSNPN, CDR2 SVGIG (reference sequence). CDR3 size: 14 residues. This CDR3 is CAWSQQWGRETQYF. The CDR3 DNA reads as TGTGCCTGGAGTCAGCAATGGGGACGGGAGACCCAGTACTTC.

V gene TRBV6-5 combines with J gene TRBJ1-1; D may be TRBD1 (5 bases). CDR1 and CDR2 from the germline V gene are MNHEY and SVGAGI. Trimming removed 0 bases from V and 4 bases from J, with 9 bases in between. The CDR3 runs 14 residues. The DNA for the CDR3 is TGTGCCAGCAGTTACTCATCAGGGTTCACTGAAGCTTTCTTT. It translates to CASSYSSGFTEAFF.

The chain joins TRBV7-9 to TRBJ2-2; weak D call: TRBD1 (5 bases). The germline V and J ends were trimmed by 1 base and 6 bases, with 6 bases remaining between them. Germline CDR1 and CDR2: SEHNR and FQNEAQ (reference sequence). The CDR3 runs 13 residues. CDR3 residues: CASSLEGAGELFF. CDR3 DNA: TGTGCCAGCAGCTTAGAAGGGGCCGGGGAGCTGTTTTTT.

This clonotype was counted a few times. This chain uses TRBV19 with TRBJ1-1; D is ambiguous. CDR1 is LNHDA and CDR2 is SQIVND in the germline V gene (reference sequence). The germline V and J ends were trimmed by 3 bases and 6 bases, with 8 bases remaining between them. The CDR3 covers 12 residues. This chain's CDR3 is CASSIRGPEAFF. The DNA of the CDR3 is TGTGCCAGTAGTATTCGCGGGCCTGAAGCTTTCTTT. Supplemented by reference TRBV19 and TRBJ1-1, the full variable domain reads DGGITQSPKYLFRKEGQNVTLSCEQNLNHDAMYWYRQDPGQGLRLIYYSQIVNDFQKGDIAEGYSVSREKKESFPLTVTSAQKNPTAFYLCASSIRGPEAFFGQGTRLTVV.

This chain links TRBV19 with TRBJ1-1; 8 bases are a match to TRBD1. Trimming took 5 bases from V and 11 from J; bases not matched to a gene: 10. The germline gives CDR1 LNHDA, CDR2 SQIVND (reference sequence). CDR3 length: 13 amino acids. In DNA, the CDR3 is TGTGCCAGTAGTTTGAAGACAGGGGTACCGGCTTTCTTT. This encodes CASSLKTGVPAFF.

The genes are TRBV2 and TRBJ1-1, with D possibly TRBD1 on 5 matching bases. Germline CDR1 is SNHLY and CDR2 is FYNNEI. Trimming stripped 2 bases from V and 9 bases from J, with 10 bases between. The CDR3 is 12 residues long. The CDR3 region is CASSETRDQAFF. The CDR3, as DNA: TGTGCCAGCAGTGAAACTAGGGACCAAGCTTTCTTT.

The rearrangement links TRBV7-2 to TRBJ1-2, with a tentative D call TRBD1 (5 bases). The CDR3 length is 15 residues. Germline V lookup: CDR1 SGHTA, CDR2 FQGNSA. V was shortened by 1 base and J by 8 bases, with 17 bases between the two germline ends. The CDR3 sequence: CASSLGLGIGVGYTF. The CDR3 DNA reads TGTGCCAGCAGCTTAGGCCTAGGGATAGGGGTCGGCTACACCTTC.

The V and J genes are TRBV10-3 and TRBJ2-2; 9 nucleotides agree with TRBD1. This CDR3 has 15 residues. Germline assignment: CDR1 ENHRY and CDR2 SYGVKD. With 0 bases clipped from V and 7 bases from J, the junction kept 3 bases outside the gene matches. This CDR3 reads CAISESQGAIGELFF. CDR3 DNA: TGTGCCATCAGTGAGTCACAGGGGGCGATCGGGGAGCTGTTTTTT.

V is TRBV20-1 and J is TRBJ2-7, with TRBD2 identical over 9 bases. V lost 6 bases to trimming and J lost 4 bases; unmatched junction nucleotides: 13. Germline-derived CDR1 and CDR2 are DFQATT and SNEGSKA (reference sequence). CDR3 size: 15 residues. The CDR3 nucleotides read TGCAGTGCAAAGGAAGCGGGACTAGCACATTACGAGCAGTACTTC. The encoded protein is CSAKEAGLAHYEQYF.

This chain connects TRBV20-1 to TRBJ1-1; D unresolved. The germline CDR1 and CDR2 sequences are DFQATT and SNEGSKA (reference sequence). Trimming took 6 bases from V and 3 from J, leaving 8 bases between them. The CDR3 runs 11 residues. The CDR3 region is CSAADDTEAFF. The CDR3 bases are TGCAGTGCGGCGGACGACACTGAAGCTTTCTTT.

The rearrangement joins TRBV7-9 to TRBJ1-2; D unclear. Trimming took off 3 bases at V and 8 bases at J, with 13 bases between the two ends. The CDR3 length is 13 residues. Germline lookup yields CDR1 SEHNR and CDR2 FQNEAQ (reference sequence). This chain's CDR3 is CASSLATLGGYTF. CDR3 nucleotides: TGTGCCAGCAGCTTGGCTACCCTGGGGGGCTACACCTTC.

The V gene is TRBV12-3 or TRBV12-4, the J gene TRBJ2-2, with 7 bases that match TRBD2. J gave up 7 bases and V 6 bases, and 11 bases lay outside the gene matches. CDR3 size: 15 residues. This CDR3 is CASSLGAGANGELFF. CDR3 in DNA: TGTGCCAGCAGCCTCGGGGCGGGAGCTAACGGGGAGCTGTTTTTT.

J is TRBJ2-5 and V is TRBV11-3, with unresolved D. Germline V gene lookup returns CDR1 SGHNT and CDR2 YENEEA. V dropped 4 bases and J dropped 3 bases, with 12 bases sitting between them. The CDR3 runs to 14 residues. The DNA for the CDR3 is TGTGCCAGCAGCTCGAGAAGCCTGGAAGAGACCCAGTACTTC. Translated, it gives CASSSRSLEETQYF.

This clonotype was seen a few times. V and J are TRBV5-1 and TRBJ1-6, with a weak D call TRBD1 (5 bases). V was clipped by 4 bases and J by 9 bases, with 11 bases between them. Germline CDR1 is SGHRS and CDR2 is YFSETQ. This CDR3 is 13 amino acids long. The CDR3 loop reads CASSVGGSSPLHF. CDR3 in DNA: TGCGCCAGCAGCGTGGGGGGGAGTTCACCCCTCCACTTT.

The chain couples TRBV7-2 to TRBJ2-3; TRBD2 aligns across 13 bases. The V gene end was trimmed by 2 bases and the J gene end by 5 bases; junction bases not matched to a gene: 4. The CDR3 loop spans 16 amino acids. Germline values: CDR1 SGHTA, CDR2 FQGNSA. CDR3 in amino acids: CASSLRLAGGQDTQYF. The CDR3 nucleotides read TGTGCCAGCAGCTTAAGACTAGCGGGAGGCCAAGATACGCAGTATTTT.

This clonotype has just one count. The chain is built from TRBV19 and TRBJ2-5, with TRBD1 as a possible D gene (6 bases). Germline loops: CDR1 LNHDA, CDR2 SQIVND (reference sequence). CDR3 length: 16 amino acids. Trimming pared 5 bases from V and 7 bases from J, leaving 23 bases between. CDR3: CASSEGGFQGSGTQYF. The CDR3 DNA reads as TGTGCCAGTAGTGAAGGGGGTTTTCAGGGATCAGGGACCCAGTACTTC.

The rearrangement joins TRBV7-6 to TRBJ2-7, with 12 positions matching TRBD2. The CDR3 contains 15 residues. Unmatched junction bases numbered 8, after V lost 4 bases and J lost 7 bases. CDR1 is SGHVS and CDR2 is FNYEAQ in the germline V gene. Here the CDR3 DNA reads TGTGCCAGCAGCTCGCGACTAGCGGGAGCGGGGGAGCAGTACTTC. Amino acids: CASSSRLAGAGEQYF.

This chain links TRBV6-1 with TRBJ2-2, with D perhaps TRBD1 or TRBD2 (5 bases each). V was shortened by 8 bases and J by 2 bases, with 12 bases between the two germline ends. Germline lookup yields CDR1 MNHNS and CDR2 SASEGT. CDR3 size: 14 residues. The CDR3 coding sequence is TGTGCCAGCCGGCCCGGGACCAACACCGGGGAGCTGTTTTTT. Translating it yields CASRPGTNTGELFF.

There are a few counts of this clonotype. The V and J genes are TRBV11-3 and TRBJ2-2, with D maybe TRBD1 (7 bases). The ends were cut back, 2 bases at V and 1 base at J, with 8 bases in the middle. Germline V gives CDR1 SGHNT, CDR2 YENEEA. This CDR3 is 15 amino acids long. The CDR3 DNA reads TGTGCCAGCAGCTTACAGGGGGGGAACACCGGGGAGCTGTTTTTT. As protein: CASSLQGGNTGELFF.

The CDR3 region is CASSLTGGTGSNYGYTF. The DNA for the CDR3 is TGTGCCAGCAGTCTTACAGGGGGCACGGGGTCTAACTATGGCTACACCTTC. V and J are TRBV6-1 and TRBJ1-2; 9 positions match TRBD1. The J segment lost 0 bases and the V segment lost 5 bases, leaving 10 bases of the junction unmatched. The CDR3 contains 17 residues. Germline CDR1 is MNHNS and CDR2 is SASEGT.

V is TRBV12-3 or TRBV12-4 and J is TRBJ2-3; D possibly corresponds to TRBD2 (6 bases). The CDR3 is made up of 14 amino acids. With 3 bases removed from V and 2 bases from J, the gap between germline ends came to 9 bases. CDR3 in amino acids: CASSFGGDTDTQYF. The CDR3 coding sequence is TGTGCCAGCAGTTTCGGCGGGGACACAGATACGCAGTATTTT.

This rearrangement joins TRBV20-1 to TRBJ1-1; D may be TRBD1 (5 bases). V was cut by 5 bases and J by 1 base, with 11 bases left in between. The germline gives CDR1 DFQATT, CDR2 SNEGSKA (reference sequence). The CDR3 consists of 13 residues. The CDR3 nucleotides read TGCAGTGCTGGGAACGGGGGGAACACTGAAGCTTTCTTT. Its protein product is CSAGNGGNTEAFF.